The source of this T cell receptor beta chain is a study of blood T cell repertoires in COVID-19. Across the whole study: COVID-19 samples collected from the United States, Italy and Spain covered acute and convalescent phases. From T cells, B-cell-depleted T cells, or PBMCs came the material, which was cDNA or gDNA.

In the original workflow: The assay estimated nucleated cells by amplifying reference gene primers. Libraries were prepared by immunoSEQ multiplex PCR; TCRdb keeps only in-frame clonotypes and omits some of them. The V and J calls and clone size are taken from that table; D and trimming were inferred from the DNA. The sample gives around 100,000 clones, around 82% of which show up once; 10% to 15% is in the top ten. V was pared by 5 bases and J by 3 bases, with 16 bases between. Looked up from germline, CDR1 is LGHNT and CDR2 is FRNRAP. The CDR3 totals 16 residues. This receptor was obtained from a human donor in a cohort sampled during active or convalescent COVID-19. Sequenced sample: peripheral blood. The rearrangement uses TRBV12-5 and TRBJ2-2; D might be TRBD2 (7 bases). The CDR3 region has the DNA TGTGCTAGTGGTCGCCTCGGGGGGCCCGACACCGGGGAGCTGTTTTTT. Its protein is CASGRLGGPDTGELFF.